This TCR beta chain was observed in a study of Ad26.COV2.S vaccination and SARS-CoV-2 variants. Study as a whole: The donor was enrolled in the Ad26.COV2.S arm of the COV1001 trial. Participants got Ad26.COV2.S intramuscularly, once or twice 56 days apart.

Germline V gene sequence: CDR1 SEHNR, CDR2 FQNEAQ (reference sequence). This CDR3 contains 13 residues. V lost 1 base to trimming and J lost 5 bases, with 7 bases between them. Noted treatment: about 20 received Ad26.COV2.S at low or high dose, single or two shots; 5 received placebo; per-sample allocation not given. The samples date from day 63 after the first vaccine or placebo injection. The administered vaccine (an Ad26 vector) expressed Wuhan-strain SARS-CoV-2 spike. This table comes from immunoSEQ multiplex PCR, and its TCRdb copy is limited to in-frame clones, with some not included. The repertoire consists of around 450,000 clones, with 88% occurring once and the leading ten covering 3.6%. Comment on this clone: The antigen is undetermined.

Whole-study results and caveats: Those who received the vaccine showed greater spike-specific TCR breadth than those given placebo.

The chain joins TRBV7-9 to TRBJ2-3, with a tentative D call TRBD2 (5 bases). Sequencing was performed on peripheral blood, taken in a trial of Ad26.COV2.S vaccine versus placebo. The TCR originated in a person between 18 and 59 years old who received the Ad26.COV2.S COVID-19 vaccine or a placebo. The CDR3 DNA reads TGTGCCAGCAGCTTAGTAGGGAGAGATACGCAGTATTTT. Its translation is CASSLVGRDTQYF.